This entry describes one T cell receptor (beta chain). Its binding antigen is unknown. This entry comes from a study of cytomegalovirus exposure and HLA in healthy donors (dated by TCRdb to about 2017). Broadly, across the study: An earlier analysis of approximately 550 of the donors reported 250 to 300 Gb of sequence data and some 120 million unique TCR beta sequences from around 200 million T cells. Of the roughly 420 genotyped donors, approximately 81% were placed in the genetic ancestry cluster associated with self-reported Caucasian donors. HLA typing included class I and class II loci at four-digit resolution. The study combined high-throughput TCR immunosequencing, statistical association of individual TCRs with disease status, and machine learning to predict cytomegalovirus infection status. A handful of DR-DQ haplotypes were handled as single units for association and clustering because linkage in the cohort was strong. An earlier analysis of several hundred of the donors applied high-throughput TCR beta sequencing to assess whether each TCR beta V gene segment acted as functional or pseudogenic. Donor age, sex, ethnicity and CMV serostatus were compiled together with the repertoire data. Typing coverage varied by locus: roughly 629-630 donors for A, B, C, DRB1 and DQB1; roughly 510 for DQA1; nearly 610 for DPA1; 400 to 480 for DPB1. The study was designed to test whether signatures of past pathogen exposure could be identified by cataloging public T cell receptors. About 280 gigabases of sequencing data and around 85 million unique TCR sequences made up an early release that covered 500 to 650 HLA-typed donors. Rather than drawing on any new phenotypic data, the later analysis identified candidate immune exposures from TCR beta sequences and the way those sequences occurred across donors. Besides the first cohort of 550 to 750 subjects, a separate validation cohort made up of some 110 different subjects was used. Across approximately 420 genotyped donors of the cohort, an average of about 250,000 unique TCR beta nucleotide sequences per donor were sequenced, and roughly 17% of those sequences were non-productive. A later genetic analysis took genome-wide SNP genotypes for about 55% of the 666 donors and used that subset as a discovery cohort. All discovery cohort repertoires had been generated on a single sequencing platform. A later analysis re-analyzed previously published TCR beta repertoires from hundreds of donors and added high-resolution HLA genotyping to study TCR occurrence patterns. The study profiled the T cell repertoires of about 720 subjects by immunosequencing and related them to cytomegalovirus serostatus. General findings and caveats noted by the study authors: Strong co-occurrence of HLA alleles, especially DR and DQ, made assigning TCR associations to individual alleles difficult. The authors suggested that the approach could potentially be extended to other disease states and immunological phenotypes. Specific HLA alleles were associated with 15,000 to 20,000 TCR beta sequences at a false discovery rate of 0.05 in a later analysis. In vitro tests confirmed that a few of the cytomegalovirus-associated TCR beta chains recognize cytomegalovirus antigens. An earlier analysis of around 500 of the donors showed that most TCR beta V segments appeared in productive rearrangements either about 87% or about 30% of the time, which broadly matched IMGT annotations. In a later analysis, most CMV-associated TCR beta chains were found to appear HLA-restricted, with HLA associations seemingly driven largely by CMV exposure. Compared with the approximately 670-donor mean, donors in an Asian-associated ancestry cluster had fewer N-insertions in productive TCRs, according to a later genetic analysis. The earlier analysis of 587 of the donors excluded 15 to 20 rarely observed V segments, including chromosome 9 orphons, because counts were too low. Only TCR beta chains were sequenced in this cohort, and the absence of alpha or paired-chain data limited detectable features. Correlated functional status among segregating V segments might reflect linkage disequilibrium, but an unknown experimental factor could not be ruled out. Cytomegalovirus status was reported to be diagnosed by the classifier with high specificity and sensitivity in both the original and validation cohorts. A further reported finding was that TCR beta sequences accurately predicted the HLA-A and HLA-B alleles for most subjects in the first cohort. V-gene and J-gene trimming of TCR beta chains was associated with a missense DCLRE1C variant in a later genetic analysis, and the association was replicated in an independent cohort. A later analysis found that HLA-associated TCR beta chains were more clonally expanded and had lower generation probabilities than equally common non-associated chains. The sequencing pipeline was judged likely to have produced a cluster of highly shared sequence variants as a technical artifact. Most TCR sequences were observed very rarely across donors, whereas some public TCRs were present in many individuals. A later analysis reported that several top co-occurrence clusters appeared linked to parvovirus B19, influenza, CMV and Epstein-Barr virus. Presence/absence analyses assumed roughly uniform sequencing depth across donors, an assumption that may not hold. Because some donors lacked HLA typing at each locus, the association tests relied only on the typed subset. CMV serostatus was the only immune exposure information available for the cohort. The study listed 150 to 200 TCR beta chains as associated with cytomegalovirus. In a later analysis, TCR association rates were found to vary across HLA loci, with the most associated TCRs seen for DRB1 alleles and the fewest for HLA-C alleles.

The cohort consisted of more than 650 healthy bone marrow donors. Cohort members were all nominally healthy when sampled, although unrecorded immune exposures were likely present. The donor tested CMV seropositive and was one of the 289 seropositive cohort members. Each donor provided a peripheral blood sample, and peripheral blood mononuclear cells were used for TCR beta sequencing. Genomic DNA extraction from the blood cell samples was performed with the Qiagen DNeasy Blood Extraction Kit. Libraries were constructed by the immunoSEQ multiplex PCR assay. For the multiplex PCR, a mixture combining 60 forward primers for TCR Vbeta segments and 13 reverse primers for TCR Jbeta segments was used. A multiplex PCR assay on genomic DNA amplified the CDR3 region of rearranged TCR beta genes. Amplified TCR beta libraries were sequenced as 87-base-pair reads on the Illumina HiSeq System. Turning to the authors' computational methods: A later analysis counted some 74 million unique TCR beta chains across the 550 to 750 repertoires, and around 9.9 million of these chains were shared by at least two donors. Raw reads were error-corrected and collapsed into unique sequences by a nearest-neighbor algorithm in which closely related sequences were merged to remove PCR and sequencing errors. To assign V, D and J gene segments, CDR3 sequences were aligned to IMGT reference sequences. For a sequence to be retained, at least a six-nucleotide match to both a V gene segment and a J gene segment was required. Rearrangements were classified as productive when the CDR3 lacked stop codons and remained in frame with V and J, and all other rearrangements were classified as non-productive. Following IMGT convention, CDR3 was defined as the stretch from the second conserved V-encoded cysteine to the conserved J-encoded phenylalanine. The earlier analysis of roughly 590 of the donors excluded any sequence lacking an unambiguous match to a single V gene segment. In an earlier analysis of several hundred of the donors, V segments were called functional above 56.7% productive rearrangements and were called segregating when the between-donor standard deviation exceeded 5%. A statistical classification framework was developed to diagnose cytomegalovirus status using the catalog of TCR beta chain sequences. In a later analysis, V and J genes were assigned by comparing TCR nucleotide sequences against IMGT/GENE-DB human TR gene sequences. The TCRdist pipeline was used in a later analysis to assign CDR3 sequences and most-parsimonious VDJ recombination scenarios. In a later analysis, each TCR beta chain was defined by its CDR3 amino acid sequence together with its V-gene family, and reads without a unique V-gene family were excluded. A later analysis removed nearly 600 highly shared, low-generation-probability nucleotide sequences to deal with suspected cross-contamination and a sequencing artifact. In a later analysis, a clonal expansion index for each public chain was calculated from normalized within-repertoire ranks of inferred template counts. Generation probabilities in a later analysis came from a VDJ recombination model fitted to out-of-frame rearrangements, and those results were checked against IGoR. In a later analysis, TCR-TCR, TCR-HLA and TCR-CMV co-occurrence was scored with hypergeometric tests, and a repertoire-size bias correction was applied to TCR pairs. In a later analysis, false discovery rates were estimated by permuting HLA or CMV assignments 20 times. In a later analysis, co-occurring TCRs were grouped using DBSCAN, and TCRdist sequence similarity was added for clustering within HLA-allele-positive subsets. Co-occurrence clustering excluded repertoires with fewer than 30,000 or more than 120,000 public chains, plus five with anomalous nucleotide sharing. This immuneACCESS table, as held by TCRdb, lists in-frame sequences with V and J called but not all clones. Of the missing ones, under half trace to an unresolved V gene in checked studies; the others have no known cause. V and J calls plus clone size are reproduced from that table; the DNA served to infer D and trimming. The table for this sample shows about 77,000 clones. The ten biggest clones cover about 13% of the sample.

Sample: PBMCs. This TCR derives from a man aged 45 to 65 in good health and CMV-seropositive.

The DNA sequence is given as TGTGCCAGCAGGACAGGGTTATATGGCTACACCTTC. Its coded protein is CASRTGLYGYTF. The rearrangement joined TRBV2 to TRBJ1-2; 7 middle bases align to TRBD1. The germline V gene specifies SNHLY as CDR1 and FYNNEI as CDR2. The CDR3 measures 12 amino acids from cysteine to phenylalanine. Here the CDR3 DNA is all that survives: 36 bases in frame from base 1. V loses 6 bases at its end and J loses 5 bases; junction bases beyond the gene matches: 3.